This TCR beta chain was obtained from a study of blood T cell repertoires in COVID-19. Study at large: The origin of the acute and convalescent COVID-19 samples was the United States, Italy and Spain. Sources were T cells, B-cell-depleted T cells, or PBMCs; the material itself was cDNA or gDNA.

Authors' analysis steps: From reference gene primer amplification, estimates of nucleated cell counts were derived. Profiling relied on immunoSEQ multiplex PCR, and the TCRdb table lists in-frame clones only, not all of them. From that table come the V and J calls and clone size; the DNA was used to work out D and trimming. The repertoire holds around 59,000 clones, with approximately 81% as singletons. Sequences were obtained from peripheral blood. This sequence was found in an elderly woman with active or convalescent COVID-19.

The CDR3, as DNA: TGTGCCAGCAGGGAGGGGCTCTACAGGAGGGCTGAAGCTTTCTTT. This gives the protein CASREGLYRRAEAFF. V gene TRBV6-6 combines with J gene TRBJ1-1, with TRBD1 as a possible D gene (5 bases). Germline values: CDR1 MNHNY, CDR2 SVGAGI (reference sequence). This CDR3 spans 15 amino acids. Trimming took off 6 bases at V and 6 bases at J, with 20 bases between the two ends.